This T cell receptor (beta chain) was recovered during a study of cytomegalovirus exposure and HLA in healthy donors. Study overall: The platform used for the roughly 130 validation repertoires matched that of the approximately 670 first-cohort repertoires, a later analysis reported.

The length of the CDR3 is 19 residues. The germline V gene encodes CDR1 MNHEY and CDR2 SMNVEV (reference sequence). V lost 5 bases to trimming and J lost 0 bases; unmatched junction nucleotides: 18. The study's findings and limits: For cytomegalovirus status, the classifier reportedly gave diagnoses with high specificity and sensitivity. The authors confirmed in vitro that a few CMV-associated chains were specific for CMV antigens.

A roughly 120-subject validation cohort, separate from the approximately 720-subject first cohort, supplied the donors. This clone occurred a few times. Its antigen is currently unknown. Assay: immunoSEQ multiplex PCR; the TCRdb copy retains only in-frame clones and omits some. The sample lists 200,000 to 250,000 clones, 75% to 90% occurring once. The clonotype was recovered from a woman aged 30 to 39 in good health and CMV-seropositive. The J gene is TRBJ1-1, the V gene TRBV27; TRBD1 agrees at 7 bases. Material: PBMCs. The CDR3 is CASSPKTGIPFSVNTEAFF. As DNA, the CDR3 is TGTGCCAGCAGTCCAAAGACAGGGATCCCCTTTAGTGTGAACACTGAAGCTTTCTTT.